Presented here are 11 T cell receptor beta chains from one specimen sequenced in a study of blood T cell repertoires in COVID-19. Generated by immunoSEQ multiplex PCR, the TCRdb table keeps only in-frame clones and is missing some. The table includes approximately 180,000 clones, 65% to 85% detected once. Sample: peripheral blood. These receptor sequences come from a woman in her forties with COVID-19, enrolled during active disease.

The V gene is TRBV5-6, the J gene TRBJ2-1; 9 nucleotides align to TRBD2. CDR1 and CDR2 (germline): SGHDT, YYEEEE. J gave up 7 bases and V 3 bases, and 8 bases lay outside the gene matches. CDR3 length: 15 residues. The CDR3 nucleotides are TGTGCCAGCAGCTGGGGGACTAGCCCGGCTAATGAGCAGTTCTTC. Its translation: CASSWGTSPANEQFF.

The chain recombines TRBV3-1 (or the pseudogene TRBV3-2) with TRBJ2-1, with D possibly TRBD2 on 5 matching bases. This CDR3 region has 15 residues. Germline values: CDR1 LGHDT, CDR2 YNNKEL (reference sequence). V was clipped by 3 bases and J by 5 bases, with 14 bases between them. CDR3 region: CASSHASGIHNEQFF. DNA for the CDR3: TGTGCCAGCAGCCATGCCAGCGGTATCCACAATGAGCAGTTCTTC.

The V call is TRBV2, the J call TRBJ1-5; D is uncertain. This CDR3 contains 13 residues. Between the trimmed V and J ends, which lost 2 bases and 6 bases, there was a span of 8 bases. The germline gives CDR1 SNHLY, CDR2 FYNNEI. This CDR3 is CASSEWEGQPQHF. Written as DNA, the CDR3 is TGTGCCAGCAGTGAATGGGAGGGTCAGCCCCAGCATTTT.

This clone was detected only once. The chain couples TRBV27 to TRBJ1-2; TRBD1 agrees at 9 bases. The CDR3 spans 12 residues. V dropped 6 bases and J dropped 8; count of bases not matched to a gene: 4. The V gene's germline CDR1 is MNHEY and CDR2 SMNVEV (reference sequence). The CDR3 loop reads CASRTGGVGYTF. DNA for the CDR3: TGTGCCAGCAGAACAGGGGGCGTCGGCTACACCTTC.

This rearrangement joins TRBV5-4 to TRBJ2-7, with 7 positions matching TRBD1. Germline trimming cut 3 bases from V and 3 bases from J; bases unmatched to any gene: 9. Germline V gene data show CDR1 as SGHNT and CDR2 as YYREEE (reference sequence). The CDR3 has 15 amino acids. The CDR3 reads CASSSGSGGDYEQYF. DNA for the CDR3: TGTGCCAGCAGCTCCGGGTCAGGGGGAGACTACGAGCAGTACTTC.

The table lists this clone with a count of one. This chain joins TRBV6-4 and TRBJ1-2, with TRBD1 matching over 8 bases. The ends lost 1 base at V and 6 bases at J; junction bases unmatched: 7. Germline loops: CDR1 MRHNA, CDR2 SNTAGT. The CDR3 covers 15 residues. The CDR3 sequence is CASSDFQTGVDGYTF. For the CDR3, the DNA is TGTGCCAGCAGTGACTTTCAGACAGGGGTAGATGGCTACACCTTC.

Here the CDR3 DNA reads TGTGCCAGCAGCTCCTCCGTGCCCAGCACAGGGGCGACTAACAAAAACATTCAGTACTTC. Its protein product is CASSSSVPSTGATNKNIQYF. The V and J genes are TRBV7-3 and TRBJ2-4, with 7 bases lining up with TRBD1. Germline V lookup: CDR1 SGHTA, CDR2 FQGTGA. The CDR3 covers 20 residues. The V gene end was trimmed by 4 bases and the J gene end by 3 bases; junction bases not matched to a gene: 21.

The chain is built from TRBV5-6 and TRBJ1-5, with D possibly TRBD1 on 5 matching bases. The germline V gene encodes CDR1 SGHDT and CDR2 YYEEEE. The CDR3 extends over 15 amino acids. The V and J ends lost 0 bases and 0 bases respectively, with 7 bases between them. This CDR3 is CASSLVRDSNQPQHF. Written as DNA, the CDR3 is TGTGCCAGCAGCTTGGTCAGGGATAGCAATCAGCCCCAGCATTTT.

The gene calls are TRBV5-1 and TRBJ2-5; D might be TRBD1 (5 bases). Germline loops: CDR1 SGHRS, CDR2 YFSETQ. The V gene lost 7 bases and the J gene lost 3 bases, with 13 bases spanning the gap. The CDR3 spans 13 residues. CDR3 nucleotide sequence: TGCGCCAGCTGTTTAGCAGGGAAAGAGACCCAGTACTTC. Amino acid sequence: CASCLAGKETQYF.

This chain links TRBV7-8 with TRBJ2-2; 8 nucleotides agree with TRBD1. Trimming removed 5 bases from V and 6 bases from J; junction bases left unmatched: 8. CDR1 and CDR2 (germline): SGHVS, FQNEAQ. This CDR3 spans 15 amino acids. This CDR3 is CASSPRTGPAGELFF. DNA of the CDR3: TGTGCCAGCAGCCCCCGGACAGGGCCAGCCGGGGAGCTGTTTTTT.

This clone was seen a few times. The chain is built from TRBV18 and TRBJ1-2; D gene unclear. V lost 1 base, J lost 6 bases, and 12 bases lay in between. Germline CDR1 and CDR2: KGHSH and LQKENI. The CDR3 extends over 14 amino acids. CDR3: CASSPLGGLHGYTF. The CDR3 DNA is TGTGCCAGCTCACCACTGGGTGGACTCCATGGCTACACCTTC.